This T cell receptor beta chain was sequenced in a study of siplizumab effects on memory and regulatory T cells. CDR1 and CDR2 (germline): GTSNPN, SVGIG (reference sequence). The CDR3 totals 17 residues. The junction had 14 bases not matched to a gene; V was cut back by 4 bases and J by 2 bases. Libraries were prepared by immunoSEQ multiplex PCR; TCRdb keeps only in-frame clonotypes and omits some of them. This sample has tens of thousands of clones, with 93% found just once. Input material: CD8+ T cells sorted from blood. The J gene is TRBJ2-7, the V gene TRBV30, with 10 bases identical to TRBD1. This TCR derives from a human donor in good health. The CDR3 here is CAWIPMGPGTGAYEQYF. The CDR3 nucleotides are TGTGCCTGGATTCCCATGGGTCCCGGGACAGGGGCCTACGAGCAGTACTTC.